The 13 T cell receptor beta chains below were found in one sample sequenced in a study of response to subunit inactivated influenza vaccine. TCRdb re-called the RT-PCR reads through MiXCR, storing one row per CDR3 protein. In the table there are about 500,000 distinct CDR3 sequences, 16% of which are singletons. The sample in question was CD4+ T cells sorted from PBMCs, obtained around 25 months after vaccination. The source is a man between 50 and 69 years old who received an inactivated influenza vaccine.

This clonotype occurred a few times. The chain combines TRBV20-1 with TRBJ1-1; D call uncertain. Trimming cost V 2 bases and J 1 base, with 11 bases left between them. CDR1 DFQATT and CDR2 SNEGSKA come from the germline V gene (reference sequence). The CDR3 extends over 14 amino acids. The CDR3 spells CSARPFLTNTEAFF. The CDR3 DNA reads as TGCAGTGCTAGACCTTTCTTAACGAACACTGAAGCTTTCTTT.

J is TRBJ2-5 and V is TRBV20-1; D possibly corresponds to TRBD2 (7 bases). The germline CDR1 and CDR2 sequences are DFQATT and SNEGSKA (reference sequence). The CDR3 has 15 amino acids. The V end was cut by 0 bases, the J end by 9 bases, with 20 bases between. CDR3 protein: CSARDGGGGSAAQYF. The CDR3 DNA follows: TGCAGTGCTAGAGATGGGGGAGGGGGGTCAGCGGCCCAGTACTTC.

The chain links TRBV20-1 to TRBJ2-2, with TRBD2 matching 12 bases. The CDR3 contains 16 residues. Germline CDR1 reads DFQATT; CDR2 reads SNEGSKA (reference sequence). V trimming: 3 bases; J trimming: 6 bases; junction bases outside the gene matches: 8. CDR3 protein: CSARALLAGGPGELFF. CDR3 nucleotide sequence: TGCAGTGCTAGGGCGCTGCTAGCGGGAGGGCCCGGGGAGCTGTTTTTT.

There are a few counts of this clonotype. The J gene is TRBJ1-2, the V gene TRBV10-2; perhaps TRBD1 as D (5 bases). Germline V gene data show CDR1 as WSHSY and CDR2 as SAAADI. With 2 bases removed from V and 4 bases from J, the gap between germline ends came to 8 bases. CDR3 length: 13 amino acids. The CDR3 nucleotides are TGCGCCAGCAGTGAGGGGGGGAGCTATGGCTACACCTTC. Encoded protein: CASSEGGSYGYTF.

The chain uses TRBV29-1 and TRBJ2-5; D is perhaps TRBD2 (6 bases). Germline V lookup: CDR1 SQVTM, CDR2 ANQGSEA. The V end lost 8 bases, the J end lost 4 bases, and 14 bases lay between the germline ends. The CDR3 covers 12 residues. CDR3 nucleotides: TGCAGCCTCTCGGGGGATTCAGAGACCCAGTACTTC. This sequence encodes CSLSGDSETQYF.

This clonotype was picked up a small number of times. This rearrangement joins TRBV2 to TRBJ2-5; D is perhaps TRBD1 or TRBD2 (5 bases each). This CDR3 spans 14 amino acids. Deletions cut 6 bases from V and 2 bases from J, with 13 bases between. CDR1 SNHLY and CDR2 FYNNEI come from the germline V gene. CDR3 in amino acids: CASRIGTVQETQYF. CDR3 in DNA: TGTGCCAGCAGGATCGGGACGGTACAAGAGACCCAGTACTTC.

This clonotype was observed a few times. The rearrangement uses TRBV2 and TRBJ2-5; 7 nucleotides agree with TRBD1. This CDR3 comprises 15 residues. V was clipped by 2 bases and J by 1 base; unmatched bases: 4. CDR1 SNHLY and CDR2 FYNNEI come from the germline V gene. As DNA, the CDR3 is TGTGCCAGCAGTGAACGGGGACAGCCCCAAGAGACCCAGTACTTC. Protein sequence: CASSERGQPQETQYF.

This clonotype was found a few times. The CDR3 nucleotides are TGTGCCAGCACCGCTAGCGGGATGGTCAATGAGCAGTTCTTC. It encodes CASTASGMVNEQFF. The chain joins TRBV7-9 to TRBJ2-1; TRBD2 agrees at 9 bases. Germline lookup yields CDR1 SEHNR and CDR2 FQNEAQ (reference sequence). With 7 bases clipped from V and 6 bases from J, the junction kept 7 bases outside the gene matches. The CDR3 is made up of 14 amino acids.

This clonotype was counted at least ten times. The chain joins TRBV6-6 to TRBJ1-6; D is perhaps TRBD1 (6 bases). Per germline, CDR1 MNHNY and CDR2 SVGAGI (reference sequence). Trimming pared 8 bases from V and 10 bases from J, leaving 12 bases between. The CDR3 loop spans 12 amino acids. The CDR3 coding sequence is TGTGCCAGCCTTGGGGGCGGATCACCCCTCCACTTT. Translation: CASLGGGSPLHF.

The chain recombines TRBV12-3 or TRBV12-4 with TRBJ2-7; a weak D match, TRBD2 (6 bases). Trimming removed 1 base at V and 5 bases at J, with 12 bases between. The CDR3 consists of 14 residues. The CDR3 DNA reads as TGTGCCAGCAGTTTAGTGGCGGGAATTAACGAGCAGTACTTC. Protein: CASSLVAGINEQYF.

The rearrangement joins TRBV7-2 to TRBJ1-5, with TRBD1 as a possible D gene (5 bases). The CDR3 has 17 amino acids. Germline CDR1 reads SGHTA; CDR2 reads FQGNSA. V dropped 4 bases and J dropped 8 bases, with 24 bases sitting between them. Here the CDR3 reads CASSSPGGYLRGEPQHF. In DNA, the CDR3 is TGTGCCAGCAGCTCCCCCGGGGGGTATCTACGGGGCGAGCCCCAGCATTTT. The full variable domain, with the rest looked up from reference TRBV7-2 and TRBJ1-5, is GAGVSQSPSNKVTEKGKDVELRCDPISGHTALYWYRQSLGQGLEFLIYFQGNSAPDKSGLPSDRFSAERTGGSVSTLTIQRTQQEDSAVYLCASSSPGGYLRGEPQHFGDGTRLSIL.

This clonotype was found many times. The V and J genes are TRBV29-1 and TRBJ1-1; D gene ambiguous. Germline loops: CDR1 SQVTM, CDR2 ANQGSEA. V lost 5 bases to trimming and J lost 0 bases, with 7 bases between them. The CDR3 spans 12 residues. DNA for the CDR3: TGCAGCGTTAAACGGATGAACACTGAAGCTTTCTTT. Its translation: CSVKRMNTEAFF. The complete variable domain, with remaining parts taken from reference TRBV29-1 and TRBJ1-1, reads SAVISQKPSRDICQRGTSLTIQCQVDSQVTMMFWYRQQPGQSLTLIATANQGSEATYESGFVIDKFPISRPNLTFSTLTVSNMSPEDSSIYLCSVKRMNTEAFFGQGTRLTVV.

The chain joins TRBV3-1 to TRBJ2-1, with 15 nucleotides matching TRBD2. V was pared by 4 bases and J by 9 bases, with 7 bases of the junction left unmatched. The V gene's germline CDR1 is LGHDT and CDR2 YNNKEL (reference sequence). The CDR3 consists of 16 residues. CDR3 nucleotide sequence: TGTGCCAGCAGCCGCGGACTAGCGGGGGGGCGGGGTGAGCAGTTCTTC. Residues: CASSRGLAGGRGEQFF.